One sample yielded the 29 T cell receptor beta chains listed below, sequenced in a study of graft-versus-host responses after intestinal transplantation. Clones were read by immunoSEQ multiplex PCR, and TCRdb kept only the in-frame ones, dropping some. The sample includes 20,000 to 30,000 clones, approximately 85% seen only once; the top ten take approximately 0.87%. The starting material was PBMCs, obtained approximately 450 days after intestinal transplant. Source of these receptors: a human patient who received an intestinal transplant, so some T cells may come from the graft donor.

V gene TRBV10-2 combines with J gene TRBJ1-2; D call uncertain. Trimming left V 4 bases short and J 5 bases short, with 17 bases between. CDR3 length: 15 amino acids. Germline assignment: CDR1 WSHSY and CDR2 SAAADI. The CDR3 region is CASSAQGQGAYGYTF. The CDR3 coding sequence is TGCGCCAGCAGTGCTCAAGGGCAAGGAGCGTATGGCTACACCTTC.

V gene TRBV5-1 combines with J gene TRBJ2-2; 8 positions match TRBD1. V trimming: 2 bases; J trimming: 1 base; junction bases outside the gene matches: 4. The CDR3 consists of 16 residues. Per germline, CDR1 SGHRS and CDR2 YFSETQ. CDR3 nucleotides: TGCGCCAGCAGCTTTATCGGGACAGGGAACACCGGGGAGCTGTTTTTT. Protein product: CASSFIGTGNTGELFF. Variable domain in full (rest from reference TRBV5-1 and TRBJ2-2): KAGVTQTPRYLIKTRGQQVTLSCSPISGHRSVSWYQQTPGQGLQFLFEYFSETQRNKGNFPGRFSGRQFSNSRSEMNVSTLELGDSALYLCASSFIGTGNTGELFFGEGSRLTVL.

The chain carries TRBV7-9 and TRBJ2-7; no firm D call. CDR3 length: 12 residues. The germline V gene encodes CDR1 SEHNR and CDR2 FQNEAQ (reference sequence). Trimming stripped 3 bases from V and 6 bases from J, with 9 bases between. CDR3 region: CASSFPGTEQYF. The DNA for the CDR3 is TGTGCCAGCAGCTTCCCAGGAACCGAGCAGTACTTC.

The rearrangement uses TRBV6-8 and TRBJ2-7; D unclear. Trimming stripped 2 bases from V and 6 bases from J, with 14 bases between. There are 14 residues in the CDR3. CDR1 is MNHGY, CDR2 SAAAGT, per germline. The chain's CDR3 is CASSYDRTSGEQYF. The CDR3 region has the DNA TGTGCCAGCAGTTACGACCGAACTTCGGGCGAGCAGTACTTC.

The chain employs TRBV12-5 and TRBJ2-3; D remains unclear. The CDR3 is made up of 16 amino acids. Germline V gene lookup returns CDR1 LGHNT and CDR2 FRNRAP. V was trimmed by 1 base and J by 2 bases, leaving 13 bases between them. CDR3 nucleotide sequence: TGTGCTAGTGGTTTGGGGGTCGGGTCGCCCACAGATACGCAGTATTTT. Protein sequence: CASGLGVGSPTDTQYF.

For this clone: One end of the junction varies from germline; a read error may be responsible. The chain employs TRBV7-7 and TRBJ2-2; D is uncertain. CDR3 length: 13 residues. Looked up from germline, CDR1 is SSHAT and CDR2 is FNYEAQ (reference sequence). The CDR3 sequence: CASSLGPTGELFF. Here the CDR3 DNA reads TGTGCTAGCAGCTTAGGACCAACCGGGGAGCTGTTTTTT. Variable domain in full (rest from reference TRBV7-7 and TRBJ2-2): GAGVSQSPRYKVTKRGQDVTLRCDPISSHATLYWYQQALGQGPEFLTYFNYEAQPDKSGLPSDRFSAERPEGSISTLTIQRTEQRDSAMYRCASSLGPTGELFFGEGSRLTVL.

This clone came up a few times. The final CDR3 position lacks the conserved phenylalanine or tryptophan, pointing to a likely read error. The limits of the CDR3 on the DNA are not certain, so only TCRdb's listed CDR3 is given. This CDR3 reads CASSDGLP. The rearrangement joins TRBV28 to TRBJ2-7; the table's TRBD1 call for D was not verified on the DNA. The CDR3 is made up of 8 amino acids, end residues included. Germline CDR1 and CDR2: MDHEN and SYDVKM.

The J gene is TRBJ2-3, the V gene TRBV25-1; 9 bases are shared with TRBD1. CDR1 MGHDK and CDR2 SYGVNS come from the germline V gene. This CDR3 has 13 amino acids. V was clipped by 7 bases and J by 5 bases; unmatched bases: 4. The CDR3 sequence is CASTPTGGDTQYF. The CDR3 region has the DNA TGTGCCAGCACCCCGACAGGGGGAGATACGCAGTATTTT.

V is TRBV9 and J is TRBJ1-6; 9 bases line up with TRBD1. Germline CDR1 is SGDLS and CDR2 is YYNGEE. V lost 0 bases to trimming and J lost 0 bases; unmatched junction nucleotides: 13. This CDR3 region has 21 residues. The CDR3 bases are TGTGCCAGCAGCGTAGGAATTGTGGGACAGGGTCAAAGCTCCTATAATTCACCCCTCCACTTT. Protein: CASSVGIVGQGQSSYNSPLHF.

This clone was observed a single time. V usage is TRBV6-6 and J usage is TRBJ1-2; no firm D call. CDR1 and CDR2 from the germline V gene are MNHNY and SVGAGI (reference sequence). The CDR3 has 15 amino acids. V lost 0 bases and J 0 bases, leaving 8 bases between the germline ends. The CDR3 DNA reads TGTGCCAGCAGTTACTCGAAGCGGACTAACTATGGCTACACCTTC. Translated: CASSYSKRTNYGYTF.

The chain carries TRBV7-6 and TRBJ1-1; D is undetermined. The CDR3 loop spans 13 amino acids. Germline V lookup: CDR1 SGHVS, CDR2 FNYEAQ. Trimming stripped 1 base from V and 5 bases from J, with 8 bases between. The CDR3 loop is CASSLGSGTEAFF. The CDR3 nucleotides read TGTGCCAGCAGCTTAGGTTCCGGGACTGAAGCTTTCTTT.

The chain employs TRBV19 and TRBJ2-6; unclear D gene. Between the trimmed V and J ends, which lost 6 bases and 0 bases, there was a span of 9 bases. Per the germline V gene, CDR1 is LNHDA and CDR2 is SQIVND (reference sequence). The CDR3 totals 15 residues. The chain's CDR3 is CASRKLDSGANVLTF. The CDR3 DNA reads TGTGCCAGTAGGAAATTAGACTCTGGGGCCAACGTCCTGACTTTC.

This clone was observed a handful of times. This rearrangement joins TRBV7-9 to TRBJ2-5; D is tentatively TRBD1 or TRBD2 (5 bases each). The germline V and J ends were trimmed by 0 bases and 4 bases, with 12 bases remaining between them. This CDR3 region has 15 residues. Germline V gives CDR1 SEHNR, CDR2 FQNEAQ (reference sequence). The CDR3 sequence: CASSLAEGPGETQYF. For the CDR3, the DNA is TGTGCCAGCAGCTTAGCCGAGGGACCCGGAGAGACCCAGTACTTC.

CDR3 amino acids: CASSLAGGPYEQYF. CDR3 DNA: TGTGCCAGCAGCTTAGCGGGAGGGCCCTACGAGCAGTACTTC. The rearrangement joins TRBV7-6 to TRBJ2-7, with 7 nucleotides matching TRBD2. CDR1 is SGHVS and CDR2 is FNYEAQ in the germline V gene. CDR3 length: 14 residues. V was pared by 0 bases and J by 2 bases, with 1 base of the junction left unmatched. The entire variable domain, with the rest obtained from reference TRBV7-6 and TRBJ2-7, is as follows: GAGVSQSPRYKVTKRGQDVALRCDPISGHVSLYWYRQALGQGPEFLTYFNYEAQQDKSGLPNDRFSAERPEGSISTLTIQRTEQRDSAMYRCASSLAGGPYEQYFGPGTRLTVT.

In DNA, the CDR3 is TGTGCCAGCAGCATACAGGTCAGCTATGGCTACACCTTC. It translates to CASSIQVSYGYTF. This rearrangement joins TRBV6-1 to TRBJ1-2; TRBD1 is a possible D gene (5 bases). The CDR3 runs to 13 residues. V gave up 6 bases and J gave up 4 bases, with 12 bases separating them. In germline, CDR1 is MNHNS, CDR2 SASEGT.

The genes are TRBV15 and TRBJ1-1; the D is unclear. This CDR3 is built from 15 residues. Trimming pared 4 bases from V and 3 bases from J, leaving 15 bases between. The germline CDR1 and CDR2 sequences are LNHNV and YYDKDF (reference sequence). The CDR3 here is CATSNYRREYTEAFF. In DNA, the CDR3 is TGTGCCACCAGCAATTACAGACGGGAGTACACTGAAGCTTTCTTT.

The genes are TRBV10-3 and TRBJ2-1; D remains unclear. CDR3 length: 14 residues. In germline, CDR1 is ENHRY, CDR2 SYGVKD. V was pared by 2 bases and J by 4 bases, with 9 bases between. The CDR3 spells CAISERSTYNEQFF. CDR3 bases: TGTGCCATCAGTGAGAGGTCGACGTACAATGAGCAGTTCTTC.

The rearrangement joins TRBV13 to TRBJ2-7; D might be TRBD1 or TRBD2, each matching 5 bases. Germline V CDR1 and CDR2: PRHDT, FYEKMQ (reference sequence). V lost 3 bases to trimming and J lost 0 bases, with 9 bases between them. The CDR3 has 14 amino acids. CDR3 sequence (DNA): TGTGCCAGCAGCTTGGGACCGGCCTCCTACGAGCAGTACTTC. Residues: CASSLGPASYEQYF. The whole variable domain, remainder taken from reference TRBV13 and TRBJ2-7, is AAGVIQSPRHLIKEKRETATLKCYPIPRHDTVYWYQQGPGQDPQFLISFYEKMQSDKGSIPDRFSAQQFSDYHSELNMSSLELGDSALYFCASSLGPASYEQYFGPGTRLTVT.

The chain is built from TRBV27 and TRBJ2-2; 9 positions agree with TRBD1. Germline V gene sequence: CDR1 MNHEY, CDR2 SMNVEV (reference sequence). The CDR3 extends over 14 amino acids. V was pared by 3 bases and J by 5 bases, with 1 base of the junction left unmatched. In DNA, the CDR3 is TGTGCCAGCAGTTTCGACAGGGGGACCGGGGAGCTGTTTTTT. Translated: CASSFDRGTGELFF.

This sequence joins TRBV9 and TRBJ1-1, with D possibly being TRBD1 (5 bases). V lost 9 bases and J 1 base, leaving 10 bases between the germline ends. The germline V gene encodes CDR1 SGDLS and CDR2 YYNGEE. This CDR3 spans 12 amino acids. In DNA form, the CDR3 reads TGTGCCACCGGGGACGGGAACACTGAAGCTTTCTTT. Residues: CATGDGNTEAFF.

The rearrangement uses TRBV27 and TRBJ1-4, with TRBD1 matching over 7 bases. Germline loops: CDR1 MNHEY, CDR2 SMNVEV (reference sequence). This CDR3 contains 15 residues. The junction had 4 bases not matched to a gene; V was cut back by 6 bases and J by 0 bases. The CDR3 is CASRDRSATNEKLFF. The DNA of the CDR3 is TGTGCCAGCAGGGACAGGAGCGCAACTAATGAAAAACTGTTTTTT. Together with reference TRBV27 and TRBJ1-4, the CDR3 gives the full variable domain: EAQVTQNPRYLITVTGKKLTVTCSQNMNHEYMSWYRQDPGLGLRQIYYSMNVEVTDKGDVPEGYKVSRKEKRNFPLILESPSPNQTSLYFCASRDRSATNEKLFFGSGTQLSVL.

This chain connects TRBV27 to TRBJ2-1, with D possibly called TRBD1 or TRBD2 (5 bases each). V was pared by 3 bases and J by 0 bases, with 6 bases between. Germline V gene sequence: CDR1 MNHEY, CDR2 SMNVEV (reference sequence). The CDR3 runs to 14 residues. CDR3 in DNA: TGTGCCAGCAGTTTCGGGACCTCCTACAATGAGCAGTTCTTC. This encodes CASSFGTSYNEQFF.

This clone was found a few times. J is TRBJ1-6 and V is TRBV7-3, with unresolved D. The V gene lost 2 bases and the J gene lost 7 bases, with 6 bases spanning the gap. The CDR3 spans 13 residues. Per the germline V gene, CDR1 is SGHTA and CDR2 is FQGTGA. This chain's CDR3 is CASSLSRNSPLHF. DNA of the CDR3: TGTGCCAGCAGCTTATCCCGGAATTCACCCCTCCACTTT.

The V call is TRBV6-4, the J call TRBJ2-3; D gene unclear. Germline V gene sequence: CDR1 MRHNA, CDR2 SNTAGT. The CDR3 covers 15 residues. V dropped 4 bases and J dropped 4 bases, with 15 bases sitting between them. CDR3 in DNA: TGTGCCAGCAGTGTAACGGGTATGCAGGCAGATACGCAGTATTTT. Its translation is CASSVTGMQADTQYF.

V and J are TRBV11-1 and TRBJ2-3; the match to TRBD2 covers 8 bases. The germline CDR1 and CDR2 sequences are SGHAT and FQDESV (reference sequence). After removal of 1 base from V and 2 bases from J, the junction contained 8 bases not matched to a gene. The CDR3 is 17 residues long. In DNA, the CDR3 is TGTGCCAGCAGCTTAGTTAGGAGGCGGGAGGACACAGATACGCAGTATTTT. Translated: CASSLVRRREDTDTQYF.

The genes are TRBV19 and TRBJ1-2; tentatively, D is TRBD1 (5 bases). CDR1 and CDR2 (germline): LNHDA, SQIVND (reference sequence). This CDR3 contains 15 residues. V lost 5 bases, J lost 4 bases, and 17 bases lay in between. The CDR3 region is CASSAGAGDGYGYTF. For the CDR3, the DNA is TGTGCCAGTAGTGCGGGTGCGGGGGACGGCTATGGCTACACCTTC.

The CDR3 region has the DNA TGTGCCAGCAGCTTTACTAGCGCGAGCTCCTACGAGCAGTACTTC. As protein: CASSFTSASSYEQYF. The rearrangement links TRBV11-3 to TRBJ2-7; 7 nucleotides match TRBD2. The CDR3 has 15 residues. Unmatched junction bases numbered 5, after V lost 3 bases and J lost 0 bases. From germline, CDR1 is SGHNT and CDR2 YENEEA.

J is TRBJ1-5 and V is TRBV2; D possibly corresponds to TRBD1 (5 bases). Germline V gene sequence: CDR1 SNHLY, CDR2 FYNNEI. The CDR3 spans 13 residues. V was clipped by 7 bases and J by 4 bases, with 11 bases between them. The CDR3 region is CASKTDYNQPQHF. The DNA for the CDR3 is TGTGCCAGCAAGACAGACTATAATCAGCCCCAGCATTTT.

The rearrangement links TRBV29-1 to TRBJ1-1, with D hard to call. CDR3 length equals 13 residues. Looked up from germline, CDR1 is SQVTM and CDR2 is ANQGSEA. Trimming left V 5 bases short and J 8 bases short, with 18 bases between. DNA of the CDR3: TGCAGCGTTCCCACCGCGGCAAGCCCGGAAGCTTTCTTT. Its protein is CSVPTAASPEAFF.